This TCR beta chain is drawn from a study of blood T cell repertoires in COVID-19. About the study: Acute-phase and convalescent COVID-19 samples originated in the United States, Italy and Spain. PBMCs, B-cell-depleted T cells, or T cells were the source of the cDNA or gDNA that made up the material.

In the original workflow: From reference gene primer amplification, estimates of nucleated cell counts were derived. Some clones are missing from TCRdb's copy, which holds only in-frame ones; the method was immunoSEQ multiplex PCR. V, J and clone size derive from that table, while D and trimming were established from the DNA sequence. The top ten clones hold less than 2.5% of a sample with 130,000 or so clones, roughly 90% of them seen once. This receptor was identified in a man in his 70s with active COVID-19. The source material was peripheral blood.

The CDR3 here is CASSPRQGSYEQYF. The CDR3 nucleotides are TGTGCCAGTAGTCCACGACAGGGTTCCTACGAGCAGTACTTC. The V call is TRBV19, the J call TRBJ2-7, with 7 bases identical to TRBD1. Germline lookup yields CDR1 LNHDA and CDR2 SQIVND (reference sequence). The junction had 5 bases not matched to a gene; V was cut back by 5 bases and J by 1 base. This CDR3 has 14 amino acids.